The 5 T cell receptor beta chains presented below share a single source sample, sequenced in a study of PD-1 blockade in classical Hodgkin lymphoma. Only in-frame clones appear in the TCRdb table, and some are missing; sequencing was by immunoSEQ multiplex PCR. The repertoire consists of over 9,000 clones, with roughly 83% occurring once and the leading ten covering around 41%. Relapse was seen in all patients after autologous stem cell transplantation, and brentuximab vedotin exposure was variable. From thawed PBMCs, CD8+ T cells were isolated by magnetic negative selection. Sequencing used CD8+ T cells from blood, obtained at baseline. The receptors originated from a human donor with classical Hodgkin lymphoma.

This clone was counted a few times. The chain has TRBV6-5 and TRBJ2-1, with D possibly being TRBD1 (7 bases). V lost 0 bases to trimming and J lost 5 bases, with 11 bases between them. Germline loops: CDR1 MNHEY, CDR2 SVGAGI. This CDR3 has 15 amino acids. The CDR3 region is CASSYSARGDNEQFF. The CDR3, as DNA: TGTGCCAGCAGTTACTCTGCCAGGGGGGACAATGAGCAGTTCTTC.

J is TRBJ1-2 and V is TRBV7-9, with a tentative D call TRBD1 (6 bases). The germline CDR1 and CDR2 sequences are SEHNR and FQNEAQ (reference sequence). Trimming took off 5 bases at V and 13 bases at J, with 17 bases between the two ends. The CDR3 covers 12 residues. CDR3 nucleotide sequence: TGTGCCAGCAGCCCCAGACAGGCTAGAGGCACCTTC. Encoded protein: CASSPRQARGTF.

CDR3 in DNA: TGTGCCTGGAGTCGGGGCTACGAGCAGTACTTC. This sequence encodes CAWSRGYEQYF. V is TRBV30 and J is TRBJ2-7; TRBD2 is a possible D gene (5 bases). Trimming took off 2 bases at V and 3 bases at J, with 5 bases between the two ends. This CDR3 has 11 residues. Germline values: CDR1 GTSNPN, CDR2 SVGIG (reference sequence).

The chain joins TRBV19 to TRBJ1-1; D gene uncertain. Trimming removed 8 bases from V and 10 bases from J, with 20 bases in between. The CDR3 sequence is 13 residues long. Germline V lookup: CDR1 LNHDA, CDR2 SQIVND (reference sequence). The CDR3 sequence is CASFAGPPSGAFF. The CDR3 nucleotides are TGTGCCAGTTTTGCCGGACCCCCCTCGGGAGCTTTCTTT.

The chain joins TRBV7-8 to TRBJ2-7; 7 nucleotides line up with TRBD2. The trim removed 4 bases at V and 5 bases at J, leaving 5 bases unmatched. Germline V CDR1 and CDR2: SGHVS, FQNEAQ. The CDR3 is 13 residues long. CDR3 sequence (DNA): TGTGCCAGCAGCTCGGCGGGAGTCCACGAGCAGTACTTC. Its translation: CASSSAGVHEQYF.